These T cell receptor beta chains were read from a single sample in a study of cytomegalovirus exposure and HLA in healthy donors. The assay was immunoSEQ multiplex PCR, and TCRdb's table has in-frame clones only and misses some. The sample has roughly 180,000 clones; under 80% are singletons. The material sequenced was PBMCs. The receptors come from a woman under 40 in good health and CMV-seropositive. Each CDR3 is given with its conserved first and last residue. The D gene is left open where the match is weak. For some rows the clone size is stated as once, few or many, or as a class when expanded; others skip it.

size	D	V	J	DNA	CDR3
-	-	TRBV12-5	TRBJ2-2	TGTGCTAGTGGTTTTCTCGTTTACAGGGTTTCGAATGGCACCGGGGAGCTGTTTTTT	CASGFLVYRVSNGTGELFF
-	TRBD2	TRBV12-5	TRBJ2-7	TGTGCTAGTGGTAACCTAGCGGGGGCCTCCTACGAGCAGTACTTC	CASGNLAGASYEQYF
-	TRBD1	TRBV6-5	TRBJ2-7	TGTGCCAGCAGACGGGACAGGGCCTACGAGCAGTACTTC	CASRRDRAYEQYF
-	TRBD2	TRBV9	TRBJ2-1	TGTGCCAGCACGAGAATGGGGGTAGCGGGGGACTCCTACAATGAGCAGTTCTTC	CASTRMGVAGDSYNEQFF
-	-	TRBV10-1	TRBJ2-1	TGCGCCAGCAGTGCAGGGGACTACAATGAGCAGTTCTTC	CASSAGDYNEQFF
-	-	TRBV7-2	TRBJ1-2	TGTGCCAGCAGCTTAACCCGCAGGGATGGCTATGGCTACACCTTC	CASSLTRRDGYGYTF
few	-	TRBV7-6	TRBJ1-3	TGTGCCAGCAGTCCCGGGCCTCAGGGCCCCGGAAACACCATATATTTT	CASSPGPQGPGNTIYF
-	-	TRBV23-1	TRBJ1-3	TGCGCCAGCAGTCAGCCAGGGGACCCTGGAAACACCATATATTTT	CASSQPGDPGNTIYF
-	-	TRBV28	TRBJ2-7	TGTGCCAGCAGTGGCAGGGGCTCCTACGAGCAGTACTTC	CASSGRGSYEQYF
-	-	TRBV10-3	TRBJ2-3	TGTGCCACCACAGGCTCTAGCACAGATACGCAGTATTTT	CATTGSSTDTQYF
-	-	TRBV19	TRBJ1-2	TGTGCCAGTAGTATAGGGGCGGAGGCTGGCTACACCTTC	CASSIGAEAGYTF
once	TRBD1	TRBV5-5	TRBJ2-6	TGTGCCAGCAGCCCTGACAGGGGCTCTGGGGCCAACGTCCTGACTTTC	CASSPDRGSGANVLTF
-	-	TRBV11-3	TRBJ2-7	TGTGCCAGCAGCCGTGTCCCAGGGGCACTAACGAGTGACGAGCAGTACTTC	CASSRVPGALTSDEQYF
-	-	TRBV7-8	TRBJ2-5	TGTGCCAGCAGCTTAGACCGGGCCGCGGGAAGTCAGGGCCGGGGAGAGACCCAGTACTTC	CASSLDRAAGSQGRGETQYF
-	TRBD2	TRBV9	TRBJ2-1	TGTGCCAGCAGCGTGGGGGTCCGGAGACTAGCGGGAGTTGAGCAGTTCTTC	CASSVGVRRLAGVEQFF
-	-	TRBV7-9	TRBJ1-6	TGTGCCAGCAGCTTAGTGGCAGGGGTTAATTCACCCCTCCACTTT	CASSLVAGVNSPLHF
-	TRBD2	TRBV5-1	TRBJ2-1	TGCGCCAGCAGCCACACTAGCGGGGGGGCCGGGTCCTACAATGAGCAGTTCTTC	CASSHTSGGAGSYNEQFF
-	-	TRBV6-5	TRBJ1-2	TGTGCCAGCACCGACAGGACATATGGCTACACCTTC	CASTDRTYGYTF
few	TRBD2	TRBV10-1	TRBJ2-5	TGCGCCAGCAGCCGGGGAGAAGCGGGGGAAGAGACCCAGTACTTC	CASSRGEAGEETQYF
-	TRBD2	TRBV11-2	TRBJ2-7	TGTGCCAGCAGCTCCCGAGGGATCACTAGCGGGGGGGCCTACGAGCAGTACTTC	CASSSRGITSGGAYEQYF
-	-	TRBV28	TRBJ2-3	TGTGCCAGCACCCTCGGGATCACAGATACGCAGTATTTT	CASTLGITDTQYF
-	TRBD1	TRBV6-1	TRBJ2-7	TGTGCCAGCATTATATCGACAGGGACCTACGAGCAGTACTTC	CASIISTGTYEQYF
-	TRBD1	TRBV15	TRBJ1-1	TGTGCCACCAGCAGAGTGGCAGGGGGCTTAAGCACTGAAGCTTTCTTT	CATSRVAGGLSTEAFF
-	-	TRBV2	TRBJ2-7	TGTGCCAGCGGAATTCGGCGGAGCTACGAGCAGTACTTC	CASGIRRSYEQYF
-	-	TRBV4-3	TRBJ2-3	TGCGCCAGCAGCCAAGTCCAAGCAGGGTCCCCCACAGATACGCAGTATTTT	CASSQVQAGSPTDTQYF
few	TRBD2	TRBV4-2	TRBJ2-2	TGTGCCAGCAGCCAAGACCCCCGGGGGGACTTGGGGGGGGAGCTGTTTTTT	CASSQDPRGDLGGELFF
-	-	TRBV19	TRBJ1-5	TGTGCTACCAAACGGAGGGACAGCAATCAGCCCCAGCATTTT	CATKRRDSNQPQHF
-	-	TRBV5-4	TRBJ1-2	TGTGCCAGCAACGATCAGGGGACCTGGAGCTACACCTTC	CASNDQGTWSYTF
-	TRBD1	TRBV19	TRBJ1-5	TGTGCCAGTACCCCCCAGACAGGGATCAATCAGCCCCAGCATTTT	CASTPQTGINQPQHF
-	TRBD2	TRBV4-1	TRBJ2-5	TGCGCCAGCAGCCAGAGGACTAGCGGGGGAACCCAAGAGACCCAGTACTTC	CASSQRTSGGTQETQYF
-	-	TRBV11-3	TRBJ2-1	TGTGCCAGCAGCTCAAACAGCAATGAGCAGTTCTTC	CASSSNSNEQFF
-	-	TRBV29-1	TRBJ1-5	TGCAGCGTGTCCGACAAGTACAATCAGCCCCAGCATTTT	CSVSDKYNQPQHF
-	-	TRBV9	TRBJ2-2	TGTGCCAGCGGGGGGAGGGGGGGCGGGGTCGCGGAGCTGTTTTTT	CASGGRGGGVAELFF
-	TRBD2	TRBV27	TRBJ2-1	TGTGCCAGCAGCCCCGGGACTAGCAAGTACAATGAGCAGTTCTTC	CASSPGTSKYNEQFF
-	-	TRBV11-2	TRBJ1-3	TGTGCCAGTCGGGACACCATCATTGCCATATATTTT	CASRDTIIAIYF
-	TRBD1	TRBV7-9	TRBJ2-5	TGTTCCAGCAGACCCGGGACAGGGTCCCAAGAGACCCAGTACTTC	CSSRPGTGSQETQYF
-	-	TRBV5-6	TRBJ1-5	TGTGCCAGCAGCTTGCAGGGGAGCAATCAGCCCCAGCATTTT	CASSLQGSNQPQHF
-	-	TRBV5-1	TRBJ2-5	TGCGCCAGCAGCTTGTCGGTCGCGCAAGAGACCCAGTACTTC	CASSLSVAQETQYF
-	-	TRBV7-2	TRBJ1-5	TGTGCCAGCAGCTCCCAGGGTTACAATCAGCCCCAGCATTTT	CASSSQGYNQPQHF
-	TRBD2	TRBV7-8	TRBJ2-1	TGTGCCAGCAGCACGGCACGGATCCGGGGGGATGGCGAGCAGTTCTTC	CASSTARIRGDGEQFF
-	-	TRBV7-2	TRBJ2-5	TGTGCCAGCAGCTTCCGGACAGTAAGGGGGCAAGAGACCCAGTACTTC	CASSFRTVRGQETQYF
-	-	TRBV28	TRBJ1-3	TGTGCCAGCAGGAATGGAGGTTCTGGAAACACCATATATTTT	CASRNGGSGNTIYF